Below, 2 T cell receptor beta chains from the same sample are listed, as sequenced in a study of T cell responses to AZD1222 COVID-19 vaccine. Clones were sequenced by immunoSEQ multiplex PCR, and TCRdb holds only the in-frame ones, with some missing. In the table there are around 180,000 clones, 75% to 90% of which are singletons. Sequenced material: peripheral blood, taken on day 0 of AZD1222 vaccination. The receptor source for this set is an adult in good health.

The genes are TRBV4-1 and TRBJ1-2; 7 bases line up with TRBD1. From germline, CDR1 is MGHRA and CDR2 YSYEKL. CDR3 length equals 16 residues. The junction had 12 bases not matched to a gene; V was cut back by 2 bases and J by 6 bases. CDR3 sequence: CASSQTDRRDSDGYTF. DNA for the CDR3: TGCGCCAGCAGCCAAACCGACAGGAGGGACAGCGATGGCTACACCTTC.

This sequence joins TRBV2 and TRBJ2-1; no reliable D call. The V end was cut by 5 bases, the J end by 6 bases, with 8 bases between. Germline CDR1 and CDR2: SNHLY and FYNNEI. This CDR3 region has 12 residues. The CDR3, as DNA: TGTGCCAGCAGTTACCAACTCAATGAGCAGTTCTTC. Protein: CASSYQLNEQFF.